This TCR beta chain was documented in a study of T cell repertoires in cytomegalovirus infection. Study in general: Researchers turned to recently identified HLA-C-restricted CMV epitopes as well as well-studied HLA-B-restricted ones. Based on public TCR beta signatures, there were indications of CMV infection and of a matching HLA type.

This clonotype was counted only a few times. Its antigen remains unknown. Overall study findings and caveats: HLA-C-restricted CMV clonotypes gave the most frequent clonotype in two of eight donors.

From germline, CDR1 is LNHNV and CDR2 YYDKDF (reference sequence). The CDR3 consists of 19 residues. Trimming shortened V by 0 bases and J by 0 bases, and 15 bases separated the two germline ends. TCRdb processed the reads anew with MiXCR; each CDR3 protein has one entry. The sample holds around 99,000 distinct CDR3 sequences, 29% seen once. The chain is built from TRBV15 and TRBJ1-6; D unclear. This sequence originates from a human donor in good health (CMV status not recorded). Some clones in this sample may be carry-over from other donors' samples. Source: CD8+ T cells from cultured PBMCs, taken from culture after CMV antigen stimulation. The CDR3 nucleotides read TGTGCCACCAGCAGAGATCGCATTGGCAAGAGCTCCTATAATTCACCCCTCCACTTT. Its translation: CATSRDRIGKSSYNSPLHF.